The present TCR beta chain was sequenced within a study of cytomegalovirus exposure and HLA in healthy donors (TCRdb year 2017). Concerning the study at large: An earlier analysis of approximately 640 of the donors reported roughly 270 Gb of sequence data and roughly 110 million unique TCR beta sequences from 190 million or so T cells. Roughly 320 gigabases of sequencing data and around 88 million unique TCR sequences made up an early release that covered several hundred HLA-typed donors. The genetic ancestry cluster associated with self-reported Caucasian donors included 81% of the roughly 400 genotyped donors. The study was designed to test whether signatures of past pathogen exposure could be identified by cataloging public T cell receptors. The study profiled the T cell repertoires of some 610 subjects by immunosequencing and related them to cytomegalovirus serostatus. A separate validation cohort of about 110 different subjects was used in addition to the 666-subject first cohort. To predict cytomegalovirus infection status, the study combined high-throughput TCR immunosequencing, statistical association of individual TCRs with disease status, and machine learning. A later analysis re-analyzed previously published TCR beta repertoires from about 730 donors and added high-resolution HLA genotyping to study TCR occurrence patterns. The later analysis used no new phenotypic data to find candidate immune exposures, relying instead on TCR beta sequences and their occurrence across donors. An earlier analysis of approximately 500 of the donors applied high-throughput TCR beta sequencing to assess whether each TCR beta V gene segment acted as functional or pseudogenic. Donor age, sex, ethnicity and CMV serostatus were compiled together with the repertoire data. Genome-wide SNP genotypes for about 65% of the roughly 670 donors were used in a later genetic analysis, which treated that subset as a discovery cohort. Every repertoire in the discovery cohort had been generated on one and the same sequencing platform. HLA typing included class I and class II loci at four-digit resolution. Typing coverage differed by locus: A, B, C, DRB1 and DQB1 were typed in roughly 620-640 donors, DQA1 in about 500, DPA1 in some 570, and DPB1 in roughly 470. Four or five DR-DQ haplotypes were handled as single units for association and clustering because linkage in the cohort was strong. On average, 235,054 unique TCR beta nucleotide sequences were sequenced per donor among more than 350 genotyped donors of the cohort, with roughly 20% of those sequences being non-productive. The investigation overall reported the following: Compared with equally common non-associated chains, HLA-associated TCR beta chains in a later analysis were more clonally expanded and had lower generation probabilities. When HLA alleles, especially DR and DQ, strongly co-occurred, TCR associations were difficult to assign to individual alleles. Most CMV-associated TCR beta chains appeared to be HLA-restricted in a later analysis, and the HLA associations seemed to be driven largely by CMV exposure. Because some donors lacked HLA typing at each locus, the association tests relied only on the typed subset. Compared with the roughly 600-donor mean, donors in an Asian-associated ancestry cluster had fewer N-insertions in productive TCRs, according to a later genetic analysis. In both the original and validation cohorts, the classifier was reported to diagnose cytomegalovirus status with high specificity and sensitivity. According to a later analysis, parvovirus B19, influenza, CMV and Epstein-Barr virus appeared linked to several top co-occurrence clusters. A few of the identified cytomegalovirus-associated TCR beta chains were confirmed in vitro to be specific for cytomegalovirus antigens. Over 15 rarely observed V segments, including chromosome 9 orphons, were excluded from the earlier analysis of several hundred of the donors because counts were too low. Roughly uniform sequencing depth across donors was assumed in presence/absence analyses, although this assumption may not hold. The authors suggested that the approach could potentially be generalized to other disease states and immunological phenotypes. Most TCR sequences were observed very rarely across donors, whereas some public TCRs were present in many individuals. The sequencing pipeline was judged likely to have produced a cluster of highly shared sequence variants as a technical artifact. In the study, around 160 TCR beta chains were listed as associated with cytomegalovirus. For the cohort, immune exposure information was limited to CMV serostatus. A later analysis associated 16,951 TCR beta sequences with specific HLA alleles at a false discovery rate of 0.05. According to a later analysis, TCR association rates differed among HLA loci, with DRB1 alleles showing the most associated TCRs and HLA-C alleles showing the fewest. A further reported finding was that TCR beta sequences accurately predicted the HLA-A and HLA-B alleles for most subjects in the first cohort. In an earlier analysis of about 600 of the donors, most TCR beta V segments appeared in productive rearrangements about 90% or about 30% of the time, broadly matching IMGT annotations. Some IMGT-functional V segments, including TRBV6-2 and TRBV6-3, could not be distinguished by the 87-base-pair reads and were therefore excluded. In this cohort, only TCR beta chains were sequenced, and detectable features were limited by the absence of alpha or paired-chain data. An association between a missense DCLRE1C variant and V-gene and J-gene trimming of TCR beta chains was found in a later genetic analysis and replicated in an independent cohort. Linkage disequilibrium might explain the correlated functional status among segregating V segments, but an unknown experimental factor could not be ruled out.

Preparation of the library involved the immunoSEQ multiplex PCR assay. For the multiplex PCR, a mixture combining 60 forward primers for TCR Vbeta segments and 13 reverse primers for TCR Jbeta segments was used. Amplification of the CDR3 region of rearranged TCR beta genes was performed with a multiplex PCR assay on genomic DNA. The amplified TCR beta libraries were sequenced on the Illumina HiSeq System as 87-base-pair reads. In the source study's methods: A later analysis tallied around 80 million unique TCR beta chains across the 666 repertoires, and around 9.9 million of those chains were shared by two or more donors. Raw reads were error-corrected and collapsed into unique sequences by a nearest-neighbor algorithm in which closely related sequences were merged to remove PCR and sequencing errors. To assign V, D and J gene segments, CDR3 sequences were aligned to IMGT reference sequences. For a sequence to be retained, at least a six-nucleotide match to both a V gene segment and a J gene segment was required. Rearrangements were called productive when the CDR3 lacked stop codons and stayed in frame with V and J; all others were non-productive. CDR3 was defined by IMGT convention, running from the second conserved V-encoded cysteine to the conserved J-encoded phenylalanine. Sequences without an unambiguous match to a single V gene segment were excluded from the earlier analysis of 450 to 750 of the donors. In an earlier analysis of approximately 590 of the donors, V segments were called functional above 56.7% productive rearrangements and were called segregating when the between-donor standard deviation exceeded 5%. A statistical classification framework was developed to diagnose cytomegalovirus status using the catalog of TCR beta chain sequences. In a later analysis, TCR nucleotide sequences were compared against IMGT/GENE-DB human TR gene sequences so that V and J genes could be assigned. The TCRdist pipeline was used in a later analysis to assign CDR3 sequences and most-parsimonious VDJ recombination scenarios. In a later analysis, each TCR beta chain was defined by its CDR3 amino acid sequence together with its V-gene family, and reads without a unique V-gene family were excluded. As a way to deal with suspected cross-contamination and a sequencing artifact, a later analysis dropped over 550 nucleotide sequences that were highly shared and had low generation probability. In a later analysis, a clonal expansion index was calculated for each public chain from normalized within-repertoire ranks of inferred template counts. A later analysis computed generation probabilities with a VDJ recombination model fitted to out-of-frame rearrangements, and checked the results against IGoR. A later analysis scored TCR-TCR, TCR-HLA and TCR-CMV co-occurrence with hypergeometric tests, applying a repertoire-size bias correction to TCR pairs. In a later analysis, false discovery rates were estimated by permuting HLA or CMV assignments 20 times. A later analysis grouped co-occurring TCRs with DBSCAN, adding TCRdist sequence similarity when clustering within HLA-allele-positive subsets. Co-occurrence clustering excluded repertoires with fewer than 30,000 or more than 120,000 public chains, plus five with anomalous nucleotide sharing. TCRdb holds this immuneACCESS table with in-frame rearrangements only. Some clones are missing; in checked studies, unresolved V genes explain under half, and the rest has no known cause. That table furnishes V, J and clone size, whereas the DNA furnished D and trimming. The sample table lists approximately 120,000 clones, 70% to 80% of them with a count of one. 3.4% of the sample belongs to the ten largest clones.

Including cysteine and phenylalanine, the CDR3 has 13 amino acids. The sequence is cut down to CDR3 DNA, 39 bases in frame from base 1. Via the germline V gene (reference sequence), CDR1 is SEHNR and CDR2 FQNEAQ. V is reduced by 5 bases and J by 0 bases, leaving a spacing of 7 bases between them. Note on this clone: Its antigen remains unidentified. No base quality values were provided; no much bigger clone lies one nucleotide off.

The cohort comprised some 700 healthy bone marrow donors. At the time of sampling, all cohort members were nominally healthy, though unrecorded immune exposures were likely present. The donor tested CMV seronegative and was one of the 352 seronegative cohort members. A peripheral blood sample was collected from each donor, and TCR beta sequencing was performed on peripheral blood mononuclear cells. The Qiagen DNeasy Blood Extraction Kit was used to extract genomic DNA from the blood cell samples. The receptor chain draws on TRBV7-9 and TRBJ1-1; a confident D gene designation cannot be given. Material: PBMCs. This TCR was sampled from a man between 25 and 39 years old in good health and CMV-seronegative. For the CDR3, the sequence is CASSVEVNTEAFF. The DNA sequence reads TGTGCCAGCAGCGTTGAGGTGAACACTGAAGCTTTCTTT.